This TCR beta chain was retrieved from a study of cytomegalovirus exposure and HLA in healthy donors. The study's findings and limits: HLA alleles showed associations with about 17,000 TCR beta sequences in a later analysis, at a 0.05 false discovery rate.

The PCR had 60 Vbeta and 13 Jbeta primers. Authors' processing steps: Approximately 11 million of about 80 million unique TCR beta chains were shared, per a later count. Profiling relied on immunoSEQ multiplex PCR, and the TCRdb table lists in-frame clones only, not all of them. V and J calls and clone size are given by that table; D and trimming were obtained from the DNA. The sample has around 130,000 clones; about 70% are singletons. All donors participated as healthy donors of bone marrow. With 4 bases clipped from V and 13 bases from J, the junction kept 12 bases outside the gene matches. The germline gives CDR1 MDHEN, CDR2 SYDVKM. There are 13 residues in the CDR3. A note on this clone: The antigen is undetermined.

The gene calls are TRBV28 and TRBJ2-5; the match to TRBD1 covers 7 bases. Sequencing used PBMCs. The TCR sequence derives from a woman aged 40 to 50 in good health and CMV-seropositive. This CDR3 is CASSSKTGTLSYF. DNA for the CDR3: TGTGCCAGCAGTTCAAAGACAGGGACGTTGTCGTACTTC. Together with reference TRBV28 and TRBJ2-5, the CDR3 gives the full variable domain: DVKVTQSSRYLVKRTGEKVFLECVQDMDHENMFWYRQDPGLGLRLIYFSYDVKMKEKGDIPEGYSVSREKKERFSLILESASTNQTSMYLCASSSKTGTLSYFGPGTRLLVL.